One T cell receptor beta chain is described in this entry. No cognate antigen has been identified for it. No base quality values were provided; no much bigger clone lies one nucleotide off. V ends up 4 bases short and J 1 base short, with an unmatched junction base count of 7. The CDR3 covers 16 residues, taking in both the cysteine and the phenylalanine. The only DNA kept is the CDR3, 48 bases in frame from the first base. Sequences SEHNR (CDR1) and FQNEAQ (CDR2) are obtained from the germline V gene (reference sequence). The sample is drawn from a study of T cells in Graves' hyperthyroidism and ophthalmopathy (dated 2019 in TCRdb). For the study in its entirety: To identify TCR V-J signatures that set the groups apart, the researchers used a discovery cohort of more than 95 patients, made up of 40 to 45 with Graves' ophthalmopathy and about 60 with stable Graves' hyperthyroidism. In more than 5 Graves' hyperthyroidism patients, the study also compared T-cell repertoires from thyroid tissue with T-cell repertoires from blood. An independent validation cohort of around 20 hyperthyroidism patients and about 15 patients who later progressed to ophthalmopathy tested prospective prediction of ophthalmopathy. According to the paper, TCR Vbeta CDR3 sequencing was carried out on approximately 140 peripheral blood samples, which came from around 43 ophthalmopathy, under 80 hyperthyroidism and roughly 17 progressor patients. The 100 discovery patients were randomly split 7:3 into training and test sets. After blood sampling, hyperthyroidism patients were treated with methimazole at a starting dose of 30 mg daily, and ophthalmopathy patients were treated with high-dose intravenous methylprednisolone.

The TCR beta CDR3 regions were amplified from the RNA transcripts. The first round of RT-PCR for the TCR CDR3 was performed with the HTBI primer set and the Qiagen OneStep RT-PCR kit. A second multiplex PCR round built the libraries, followed by size selection and purification. Paired-end sequencing of the libraries was performed with 100 bp reads on an Illumina HiSeq2000. The authors processed their data as follows. SOAPnuke was used to process the raw data, removing reads that contained adapters or uncalled bases, had a mean Phred below 15, or lacked an exact match to the constant primer or identifier. COPE v1.2.5 was used to merge high-quality paired reads, and clonotypes were defined as unique nucleotide sequences. MiTCR v1.1 was used to align clonotypes to the IMGT TRBV, TRBD and TRBJ reference segments. The analysis was restricted to V-J combinations with a frequency above 0.0001, which together covered about 99% of the repertoires. A TCS score was defined as the ratio between F50 (clonal expansion) and ExV (chaos), using BLOSUM62-based TCRdist between CDR3 peptides within each V-J. Welch's t-statistics and random forest reduced around 520 V-J features to roughly 13, which were used in a naive Bayes classifier (R e1071). Thyroid-blood repertoire similarity was quantified with the Morisita-Horn index. TCRdb's own reprocessing of the public reads used fastp at Q25 and MiXCR and kept productive beta chains. Every entry covers one CDR3 protein and lists the most common genes and DNA from its rows. TCRdb, not the original authors, processed these V and J calls. Across this sample there are about 98,000 distinct CDR3 sequences, with approximately 39% seen only once. The ten top clones hold around 9.6% of the sample.

Beyond this particular receptor, the publication reports: No statistical method was used to set the sample size in advance, and investigators knew the group allocation. In cross-validation, a model built on a 13 V-J signature told ophthalmopathy apart from stable hyperthyroidism with over 85% sensitivity and about 81% specificity, and in testing the same model reached 80%/75%. During validation, the model predicted progression to ophthalmopathy a median of roughly six months ahead of onset, with more than 55% sensitivity and roughly 72% specificity. Most expanded thyroid clonotypes (frequency above 0.001) were also found in blood, which suggests that blood repertoires may mirror thyroid immune responses.

Graves' hyperthyroidism was defined as stable when no progression to ophthalmopathy occurred over 18 months of follow-up. The hyperthyroidism patients were between 18 and 65 years old and newly diagnosed, with a disease duration of less than 2 months. Any patient with an uncontrolled infection, another autoimmune disease, pregnancy or lactation was excluded. Diagnoses were established on the basis of clinical symptoms, serum thyroxine and TRAb, thyroid ultrasound, and orbital computed tomography. Total RNA was extracted with Trizol reagent, and quality was checked on an Agilent 2100 Bioanalyzer. The sequenced material came from peripheral blood or thyroid tissue (not recorded which). The V and J genes are TRBV7-9 and TRBJ1-2, and TRBD1 aligns with 9 junction nucleotides. The sequence was obtained from a woman aged 25 to 45 with Graves' hyperthyroidism. The sequenced DNA is TGTGCCAGCAGCTCCAGGACAGGGGAGGGTAACTATGGCTACACCTTC. Its translation is CASSSRTGEGNYGYTF.